A selection of T cell receptor beta chains follows, all from one sample in a study of metastatic and nonmetastatic thyroid tumors. TCRdb re-called clones via MiXCR from the PCR reads. The sample carries about 18,000 clones, 21% recorded once. The specimen was tumor tissue. These receptors all come from a female donor with papillary thyroid cancer or a benign thyroid nodule (not recorded which). Some clones in this sample may be carry-over from other donors' samples. Both conserved end residues are trimmed from each CDR3. The order of the fields is V gene, J gene, CDR3 protein.

TRBV3-1	TRBJ2-1	ANSQGGRNNEQF
TRBV6-1	TRBJ1-6	ASGGNSPLH
TRBV2	TRBJ1-2	ASTAVGYT
TRBV11-2	TRBJ1-2	ASSLDLGYGYT
TRBV12-3/TRBV12-4	TRBJ1-2	ASSLGNFGYT
TRBV27	TRBJ1-6	ASSPWGAPLH
TRBV7-2	TRBJ2-1	ASSLSWTSLF
TRBV12-3/TRBV12-4	TRBJ2-5	ASSLAETQY
TRBV7-3	TRBJ1-1	ASSLSPETEAF
TRBV20-1	TRBJ2-5	SASLNPRRETQY
TRBV7-9	TRBJ2-3	ASSLVTFQGAISGTQY
TRBV10-3	TRBJ1-6	ATEMGQGNSPLH
TRBV28	TRBJ1-1	ASSMWTGGRPTEAF